Sequencing of this TCR beta chain was carried out in a study of identical twins. Overall study results and limits: Shared out-of-frame alpha sequences (those common to twins) showed excess low generation probability. Analyses of zero insertions could, in part, be confounded by invariant MAIT and iNKT cells. For monozygotic twins, models underestimated out-of-frame TCR alpha sharing.

A word on this clonotype: Its antigen is as yet unknown.

Germline V CDR1 and CDR2: LGHDT, YNNKEL (reference sequence). V gave up 10 bases and J gave up 6 bases; unmatched junction bases: 6. The CDR3 runs 13 residues. Template switching added a universal primer binding site, and final cDNA carried unique molecular identifiers. From the 5' RACE reads, TCRdb called clonotypes with MiXCR, one entry per CDR3 protein. This sample has roughly 350,000 distinct CDR3 sequences, with roughly 10% found just once. V gene TRBV3-1 combines with J gene TRBJ2-7, with 13 nucleotides matching TRBD2. The sample was naive T cells sorted from blood. The sequence was obtained from a woman in her forties or fifties in good health. CDR3 nucleotides: TGTGCCACCACCGGGACTAGCGGGACCGAGCAGTACTTC. Residues: CATTGTSGTEQYF.